This TCR beta chain was identified during a study of cytomegalovirus exposure and HLA in healthy donors. The CDR3 contains 13 residues. The trim removed 10 bases at V and 4 bases at J, leaving 7 bases unmatched. The V gene's germline CDR1 is SGHTA and CDR2 FQGNSA. The PCR contained 60 Vbeta and 13 Jbeta primers. The method was immunoSEQ multiplex PCR; TCRdb's version includes in-frame clones alone and lacks a portion of them. The top ten clones hold 4.9% of a sample with approximately 150,000 clones, 75% to 85% of them seen once. J is TRBJ1-1 and V is TRBV7-2, with 9 nucleotides matching TRBD1. The receptor's source is a woman between 18 and 29 years old in good health and CMV-seropositive. Sample: PBMCs. The CDR3 DNA follows: TGTGCCATCACACAGGGGGCGTTCACTGAAGCTTTCTTT. It encodes CAITQGAFTEAFF. The entire variable domain, with the rest obtained from reference TRBV7-2 and TRBJ1-1, is as follows: GAGVSQSPSNKVTEKGKDVELRCDPISGHTALYWYRQSLGQGLEFLIYFQGNSAPDKSGLPSDRFSAERTGGSVSTLTIQRTQQEDSAVYLCAITQGAFTEAFFGQGTRLTVV.